The 20 T cell receptor beta chains presented below share a single source sample, sequenced in a study of T-cell reconstitution after alpha-beta-depleted transplantation in children. This sample's TCRbeta library carried unique molecular identifier barcodes. TCRdb analysed the PCR reads with MiXCR anew, one entry per CDR3 protein. Of 240,000 or so distinct CDR3 sequences listed, about 12% are singletons. The starting material was PBMCs from the stem cell graft donor, obtained from the stem cell graft. These receptor sequences come from a human donor who donated a stem cell graft to a child with acute lymphoblastic leukemia.

About this clonotype: A single base separates this from a much larger clone, so it may be a read error. The chain is built from TRBV9 and TRBJ2-2; 9 bases match TRBD1. The germline CDR1 and CDR2 sequences are SGDLS and YYNGEE. V shed 0 bases, J shed 9 bases, and the junction held 9 bases outside the gene matches. CDR3 length equals 16 residues. In DNA form, the CDR3 reads TGTGCCAGCAGCGTAGATGGGACAGGGCGCGCCTGGGAGCTGTTTTTT. Protein product: CASSVDGTGRAWELFF.

This clonotype was seen many times. The chain employs TRBV5-5 and TRBJ1-1, with D perhaps TRBD1 (5 bases). V dropped 0 bases and J dropped 0 bases, with 12 bases sitting between them. CDR1 is SGHKS, CDR2 YYEKEE, per germline (reference sequence). The CDR3 covers 16 residues. The CDR3 reads CASSLGRGQMNTEAFF. The CDR3 DNA sequence: TGTGCCAGCAGCTTGGGAAGGGGCCAAATGAACACTGAAGCTTTCTTT. Supplemented by reference TRBV5-5 and TRBJ1-1, the full variable domain reads DAGVTQSPTHLIKTRGQQVTLRCSPISGHKSVSWYQQVLGQGPQFIFQYYEKEERGRGNFPDRFSARQFPNYSSELNVNALLLGDSALYLCASSLGRGQMNTEAFFGQGTRLTVV.

The sample holds a few counts of this clonotype. The CDR3 loop is CASKSDRAFGYTF. The CDR3 nucleotides read TGTGCCAGCAAATCGGACAGGGCATTTGGCTACACCTTC. J is TRBJ1-2 and V is TRBV6-1, with 8 bases matching TRBD1. With 7 bases clipped from V and 7 bases from J, the junction kept 8 bases outside the gene matches. Germline V CDR1 and CDR2: MNHNS, SASEGT. The CDR3 contains 13 residues.

This clonotype was recorded many times. J is TRBJ2-1 and V is TRBV7-3; TRBD1 is a possible D gene (5 bases). The CDR3 has 16 amino acids. From germline, CDR1 is SGHTA and CDR2 FQGTGA. Trimming removed 1 base from V and 5 bases from J, with 15 bases in between. CDR3 residues: CASSLRVGPPNNEQFF. The CDR3 DNA is TGTGCCAGCAGCTTAAGGGTGGGGCCACCCAACAATGAGCAGTTCTTC.

This clonotype was recorded many times. The chain couples TRBV7-8 to TRBJ1-1; D may be TRBD1 (5 bases). The CDR3 totals 14 residues. From germline, CDR1 is SGHVS and CDR2 FQNEAQ. Trimming stripped 5 bases from V and 4 bases from J, with 14 bases between. The CDR3 sequence is CASSPRQILTEAFF. The CDR3, as DNA: TGTGCCAGCAGCCCCCGACAGATACTCACTGAAGCTTTCTTT. Full variable domain (rest looked up from reference TRBV7-8 and TRBJ1-1): GAGVSQSPRYKVAKRGQDVALRCDPISGHVSLFWYQQALGQGPEFLTYFQNEAQLDKSGLPSDRFFAERPEGSVSTLKIQRTQQEDSAVYLCASSPRQILTEAFFGQGTRLTVV.

There are many counts of this clonotype. The chain uses TRBV10-2 and TRBJ1-2; a weak D match, TRBD1 (5 bases). CDR1 and CDR2 from the germline V gene are WSHSY and SAAADI. V lost 4 bases, J lost 8 bases, and 11 bases lay in between. The CDR3 has 12 amino acids. DNA of the CDR3: TGCGCCAGCAGTGGGGCAGGGCAGGGCTACACCTTC. It encodes CASSGAGQGYTF.

This chain joins TRBV7-6 and TRBJ2-7; D ambiguous. CDR3 length: 14 residues. Germline V gives CDR1 SGHVS, CDR2 FNYEAQ. Trimming took off 3 bases at V and 0 bases at J, with 9 bases between the two ends. CDR3 region: CASSLERTSYEQYF. The CDR3 DNA reads as TGTGCCAGCAGCTTGGAGAGGACCTCCTACGAGCAGTACTTC.

This clonotype was recorded many times. The rearrangement links TRBV27 to TRBJ1-4; D remains ambiguous. This CDR3 contains 12 residues. The ends were cut back, 10 bases at V and 6 bases at J, with 12 bases in the middle. The germline V gene encodes CDR1 MNHEY and CDR2 SMNVEV (reference sequence). The CDR3 coding sequence is TGTGCCACTATGGGCACGTATGAAAAACTGTTTTTT. Its protein is CATMGTYEKLFF. The entire variable domain, with the rest obtained from reference TRBV27 and TRBJ1-4, is as follows: EAQVTQNPRYLITVTGKKLTVTCSQNMNHEYMSWYRQDPGLGLRQIYYSMNVEVTDKGDVPEGYKVSRKEKRNFPLILESPSPNQTSLYFCATMGTYEKLFFGSGTQLSVL.

This clonotype appeared many times. This chain links TRBV7-2 with TRBJ2-7; tentatively, D is TRBD2 (6 bases). V lost 5 bases to trimming and J lost 0 bases, with 20 bases between them. The CDR3 consists of 17 residues. Looked up from germline, CDR1 is SGHTA and CDR2 is FQGNSA. This chain's CDR3 is CASSVQGSGGTSYEQYF. The CDR3 bases are TGTGCCAGCAGCGTCCAAGGGTCCGGGGGTACCTCCTACGAGCAGTACTTC.

Many counts were recorded for this clonotype. J is TRBJ2-2 and V is TRBV5-1; D uncertain. V was shortened by 4 bases and J by 3 bases, with 13 bases between the two germline ends. CDR3 length: 15 residues. Germline CDR1 reads SGHRS; CDR2 reads YFSETQ. The CDR3 is CASSKATLDTGELFF. CDR3 coding DNA: TGCGCCAGCAGCAAGGCCACTCTTGACACCGGGGAGCTGTTTTTT.

This clonotype was observed at least ten times. This chain links TRBV7-9 with TRBJ1-1; weak D call: TRBD1 (5 bases). The ends were cut back, 10 bases at V and 6 bases at J, with 9 bases in the middle. The germline V gene encodes CDR1 SEHNR and CDR2 FQNEAQ (reference sequence). The CDR3 consists of 10 residues. The CDR3 sequence is CATRGAEAFF. For the CDR3, the DNA is TGTGCCACTCGGGGGGCTGAAGCTTTCTTT.

This clonotype was found many times. The genes are TRBV12-3 or TRBV12-4 and TRBJ1-1; D not certain. This CDR3 is 13 amino acids long. Trimming took off 3 bases at V and 4 bases at J, with 9 bases between the two ends. The DNA of the CDR3 is TGTGCCAGCAGTTTTACACGGGTCACTGAAGCTTTCTTT. Protein: CASSFTRVTEAFF.

Concerning this clonotype: This could be a read error, since a much larger clone is one nucleotide away. The chain links TRBV28 to TRBJ1-4; D is perhaps TRBD1 (5 bases). Germline CDR1 is MDHEN and CDR2 is SYDVKM. The CDR3 consists of 15 residues. The DNA for the CDR3 is TGTGCCAGCGTCGGGTGGGGCGCCACTAAGGAAAAACTGTTTTTT. The encoded protein is CASVGWGATKEKLFF.

This clonotype was counted at least ten times. The rearrangement uses TRBV5-1 and TRBJ1-6; no reliable D call. The ends were cut back, 0 bases at V and 2 bases at J, with 3 bases in the middle. CDR1 is SGHRS, CDR2 YFSETQ, per germline. The CDR3 length is 14 residues. CDR3 coding DNA: TGCGCCAGCAGCTTGGGGACCTATAATTCACCCCTCCACTTT. Protein sequence: CASSLGTYNSPLHF.

At least ten counts were recorded for this clonotype. The V gene is TRBV9, the J gene TRBJ2-2; tentatively, D is TRBD1 (6 bases). The germline V gene encodes CDR1 SGDLS and CDR2 YYNGEE. This CDR3 spans 16 amino acids. V was trimmed by 4 bases and J by 1 base, leaving 14 bases between them. The CDR3 sequence: CASSRTTGLNTGELFF. The CDR3 coding sequence is TGTGCCAGCAGCCGCACAACAGGGTTGAACACCGGGGAGCTGTTTTTT.

Ten or more counts support this clonotype. The V call is TRBV7-2, the J call TRBJ1-2, with a possible D match to TRBD1 (6 bases). From germline, CDR1 is SGHTA and CDR2 FQGNSA. The CDR3 length is 15 residues. Trimming pared 4 bases from V and 7 bases from J, leaving 19 bases between. The CDR3 reads CASSSRQADPTGYTF. The DNA of the CDR3 is TGTGCCAGCAGCTCCCGACAGGCGGATCCCACTGGCTACACCTTC.

Many counts were recorded for this clonotype. This chain's CDR3 is CASSWGRDRGRDEQYF. CDR3 coding DNA: TGTGCCAGCAGCTGGGGTAGGGACAGGGGAAGGGACGAGCAGTACTTC. V and J are TRBV7-6 and TRBJ2-7; 10 bases fit TRBD1. Trimming removed 4 bases from V and 5 bases from J; junction bases left unmatched: 11. The CDR3 is made up of 16 amino acids. Germline-derived CDR1 and CDR2 are SGHVS and FNYEAQ.

This clonotype was found many times. The V and J genes are TRBV2 and TRBJ2-7; D remains ambiguous. This CDR3 has 10 residues. Germline V gene sequence: CDR1 SNHLY, CDR2 FYNNEI. Between the trimmed V and J ends, which lost 4 bases and 3 bases, there was a span of 1 base. The CDR3 loop reads CASSVYEQYF. The CDR3 region has the DNA TGTGCCAGCAGTGTCTACGAGCAGTACTTC.

As to this clonotype: Here the CDR3 omits its conserved ending phenylalanine or tryptophan, so a read error is the likely source. The gene calls are TRBV20-1 and TRBJ2-7; 9 bases fit TRBD1. CDR1 is DFQATT, CDR2 SNEGSKA, per germline (reference sequence). The V and J ends lost 6 bases and 4 bases, in that order; junction bases with no gene match: 7. The CDR3 covers 13 residues. The DNA of the CDR3 is TGCAGTGCACAGGGGGCTATGGCTTACGAGCAGTACTTA. Residues: CSAQGAMAYEQYL.

This chain connects TRBV6-2 or TRBV6-3 to TRBJ2-7; 9 nucleotides agree with TRBD2. V was clipped by 0 bases and J by 0 bases; unmatched bases: 9. Germline CDR1 and CDR2: MNHEY and SVGEGT. CDR3 length: 18 residues. This CDR3 is CASSYSGAGTSLSYEQYF. The CDR3 region has the DNA TGTGCCAGCAGTTACTCGGGCGCGGGGACTAGCCTCTCCTACGAGCAGTACTTC.